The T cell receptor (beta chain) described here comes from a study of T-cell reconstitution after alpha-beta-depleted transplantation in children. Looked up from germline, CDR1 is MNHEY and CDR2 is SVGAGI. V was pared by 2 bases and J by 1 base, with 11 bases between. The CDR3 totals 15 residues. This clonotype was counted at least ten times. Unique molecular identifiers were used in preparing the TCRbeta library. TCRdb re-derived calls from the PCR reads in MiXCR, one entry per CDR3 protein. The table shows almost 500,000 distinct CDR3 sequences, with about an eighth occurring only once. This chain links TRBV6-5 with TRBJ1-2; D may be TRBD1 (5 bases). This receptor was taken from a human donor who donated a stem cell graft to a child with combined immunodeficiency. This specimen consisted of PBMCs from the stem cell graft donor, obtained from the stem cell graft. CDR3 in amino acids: CASSYESGFNYGYTF. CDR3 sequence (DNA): TGTGCCAGCAGTTACGAATCAGGGTTTAACTATGGCTACACCTTC.